This paragraph reports one T cell receptor (beta chain). The length of the CDR3 is 15 residues. Per germline, CDR1 SNHLY and CDR2 FYNNEI. The V gene end was trimmed by 5 bases and the J gene end by 7 bases; junction bases not matched to a gene: 7. TCRdb's copy holds only in-frame clones and misses some; the assay was immunoSEQ multiplex PCR. The sample shows 200,000 to 300,000 clones, over 75% of them seen only once. This entry belongs to a study of blood T cell repertoires in COVID-19. Study details: T cells, B-cell-depleted T cells, or PBMCs supplied cDNA or gDNA.

This receptor was taken from a woman in her forties or fifties with acute or convalescent COVID-19. The sample comprised peripheral blood. V is TRBV2 and J is TRBJ1-6; 8 positions agree with TRBD1. The CDR3 bases are TGTGCCAGCAGTCTTCAGGGGGCGTTCAATTCACCCCTCCACTTT. Amino acid sequence: CASSLQGAFNSPLHF.